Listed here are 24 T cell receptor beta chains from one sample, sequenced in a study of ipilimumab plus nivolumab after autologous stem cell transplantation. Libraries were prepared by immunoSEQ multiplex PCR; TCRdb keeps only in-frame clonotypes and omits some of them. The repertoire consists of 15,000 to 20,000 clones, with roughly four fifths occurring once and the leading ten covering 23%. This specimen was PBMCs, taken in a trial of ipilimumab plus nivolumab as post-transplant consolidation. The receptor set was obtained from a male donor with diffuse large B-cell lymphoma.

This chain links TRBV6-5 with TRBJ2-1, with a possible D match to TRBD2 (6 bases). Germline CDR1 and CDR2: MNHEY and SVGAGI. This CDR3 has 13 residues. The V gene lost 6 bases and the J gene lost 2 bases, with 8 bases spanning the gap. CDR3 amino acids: CASSGGAYNEQFF. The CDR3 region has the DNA TGTGCCAGCAGCGGAGGGGCCTACAATGAGCAGTTCTTC.

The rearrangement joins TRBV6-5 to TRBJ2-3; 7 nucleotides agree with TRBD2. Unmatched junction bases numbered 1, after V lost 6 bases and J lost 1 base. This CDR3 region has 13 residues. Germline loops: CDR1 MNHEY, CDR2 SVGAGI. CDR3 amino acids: CASRSGGTDTQYF. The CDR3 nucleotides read TGTGCCAGCAGGAGCGGGGGCACAGATACGCAGTATTTT.

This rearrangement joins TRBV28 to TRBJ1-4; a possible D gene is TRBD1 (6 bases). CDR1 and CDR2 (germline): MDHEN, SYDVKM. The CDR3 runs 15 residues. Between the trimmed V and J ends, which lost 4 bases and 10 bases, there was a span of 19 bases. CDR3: CASSSSQPGAVKLFF. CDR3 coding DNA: TGTGCCAGCAGTTCCTCCCAACCAGGGGCAGTAAAACTGTTTTTT.

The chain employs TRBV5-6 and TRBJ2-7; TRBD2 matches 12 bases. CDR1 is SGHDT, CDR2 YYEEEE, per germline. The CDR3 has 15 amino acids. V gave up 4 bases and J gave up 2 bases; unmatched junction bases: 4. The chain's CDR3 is CASSRGLAGPYEQYF. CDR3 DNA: TGTGCCAGCAGCCGAGGACTAGCGGGGCCCTACGAGCAGTACTTC.

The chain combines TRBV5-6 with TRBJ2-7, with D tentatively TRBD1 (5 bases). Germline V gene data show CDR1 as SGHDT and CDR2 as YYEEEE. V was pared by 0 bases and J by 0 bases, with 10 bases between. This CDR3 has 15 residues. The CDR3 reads CASSLVAGNSYEQYF. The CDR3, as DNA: TGTGCCAGCAGCTTGGTGGCAGGGAACTCCTACGAGCAGTACTTC.

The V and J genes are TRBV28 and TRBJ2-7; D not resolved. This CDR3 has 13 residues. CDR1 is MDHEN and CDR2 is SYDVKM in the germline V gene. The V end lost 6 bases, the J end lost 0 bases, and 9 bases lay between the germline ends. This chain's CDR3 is CASRPTFSYEQYF. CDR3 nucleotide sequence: TGTGCCAGCAGACCGACCTTCTCCTACGAGCAGTACTTC. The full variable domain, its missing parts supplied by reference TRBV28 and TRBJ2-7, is DVKVTQSSRYLVKRTGEKVFLECVQDMDHENMFWYRQDPGLGLRLIYFSYDVKMKEKGDIPEGYSVSREKKERFSLILESASTNQTSMYLCASRPTFSYEQYFGPGTRLTVT.

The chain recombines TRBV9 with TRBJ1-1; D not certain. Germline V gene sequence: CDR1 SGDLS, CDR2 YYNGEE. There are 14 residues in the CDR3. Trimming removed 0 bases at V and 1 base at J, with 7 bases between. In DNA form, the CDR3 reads TGTGCCAGCAGCGTAGTGCCCTCGAACACTGAAGCTTTCTTT. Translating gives CASSVVPSNTEAFF.

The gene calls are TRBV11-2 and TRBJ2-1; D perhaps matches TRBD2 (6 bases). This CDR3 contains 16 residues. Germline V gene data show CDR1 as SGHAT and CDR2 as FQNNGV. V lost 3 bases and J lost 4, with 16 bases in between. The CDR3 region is CASSFSTSTTYNEQFF. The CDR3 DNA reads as TGTGCCAGCAGCTTTTCGACTAGTACGACTTACAATGAGCAGTTCTTC.

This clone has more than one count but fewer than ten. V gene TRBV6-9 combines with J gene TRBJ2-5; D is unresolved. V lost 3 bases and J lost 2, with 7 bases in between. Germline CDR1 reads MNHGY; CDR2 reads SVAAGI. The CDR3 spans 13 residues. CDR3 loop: CASSYSVQETQYF. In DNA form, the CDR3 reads TGTGCCAGCAGTTACAGCGTTCAAGAGACCCAGTACTTC.

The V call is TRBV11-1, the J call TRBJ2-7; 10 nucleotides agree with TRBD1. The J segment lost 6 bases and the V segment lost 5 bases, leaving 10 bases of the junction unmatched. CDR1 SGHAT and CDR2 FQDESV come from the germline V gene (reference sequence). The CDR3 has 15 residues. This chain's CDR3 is CASSPIGTGASEQYF. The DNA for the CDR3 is TGTGCCAGCAGCCCAATCGGGACAGGGGCTTCCGAGCAGTACTTC. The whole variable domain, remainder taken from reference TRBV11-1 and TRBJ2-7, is EAEVAQSPRYKITEKSQAVAFWCDPISGHATLYWYRQILGQGPELLVQFQDESVVDDSQLPKDRFSAERLKGVDSTLKIQPAELGDSAMYLCASSPIGTGASEQYFGPGTRLTVT.

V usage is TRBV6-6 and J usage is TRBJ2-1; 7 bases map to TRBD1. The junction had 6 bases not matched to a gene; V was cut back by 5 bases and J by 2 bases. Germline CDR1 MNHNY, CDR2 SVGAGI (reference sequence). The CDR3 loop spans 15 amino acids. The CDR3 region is CASSPSGTAYNEQFF. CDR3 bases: TGTGCCAGCAGTCCATCCGGGACAGCCTACAATGAGCAGTTCTTC.

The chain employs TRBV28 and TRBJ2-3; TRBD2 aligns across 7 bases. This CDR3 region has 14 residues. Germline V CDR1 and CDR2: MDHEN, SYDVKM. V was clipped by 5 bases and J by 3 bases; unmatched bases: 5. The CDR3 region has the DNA TGTGCCAGCAGTCCACAACTAGCGACAGATACGCAGTATTTT. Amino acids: CASSPQLATDTQYF. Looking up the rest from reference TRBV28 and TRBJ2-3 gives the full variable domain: DVKVTQSSRYLVKRTGEKVFLECVQDMDHENMFWYRQDPGLGLRLIYFSYDVKMKEKGDIPEGYSVSREKKERFSLILESASTNQTSMYLCASSPQLATDTQYFGPGTRLTVL.

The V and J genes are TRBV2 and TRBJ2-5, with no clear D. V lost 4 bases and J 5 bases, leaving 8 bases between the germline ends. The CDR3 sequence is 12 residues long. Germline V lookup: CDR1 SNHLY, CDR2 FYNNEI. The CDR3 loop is CASSVDVETQYF. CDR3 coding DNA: TGTGCCAGCAGTGTGGATGTCGAGACCCAGTACTTC.

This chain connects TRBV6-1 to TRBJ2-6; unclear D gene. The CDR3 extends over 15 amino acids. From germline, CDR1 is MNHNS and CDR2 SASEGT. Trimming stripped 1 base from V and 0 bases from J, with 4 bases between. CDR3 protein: CASSEGSSGANVLTF. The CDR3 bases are TGTGCCAGCAGTGAAGGGAGCTCTGGGGCCAACGTCCTGACTTTC.

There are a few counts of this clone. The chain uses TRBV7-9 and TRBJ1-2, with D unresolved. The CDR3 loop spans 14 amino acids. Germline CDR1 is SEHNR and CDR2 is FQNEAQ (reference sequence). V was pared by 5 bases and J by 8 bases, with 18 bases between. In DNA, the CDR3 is TGTGCCAGCAGCCCCGACGGGGTGGACTCGGGCTACACCTTC. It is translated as CASSPDGVDSGYTF.

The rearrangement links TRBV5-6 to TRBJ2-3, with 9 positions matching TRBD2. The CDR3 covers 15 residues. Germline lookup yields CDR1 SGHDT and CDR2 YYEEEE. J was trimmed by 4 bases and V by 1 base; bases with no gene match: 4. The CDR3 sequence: CASSLFSGGPDTQYF. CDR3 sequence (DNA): TGTGCCAGCAGCTTGTTTAGCGGGGGACCAGATACGCAGTATTTT. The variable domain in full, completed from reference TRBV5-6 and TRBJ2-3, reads DAGVTQSPTHLIKTRGQQVTLRCSPKSGHDTVSWYQQALGQGPQFIFQYYEEEERQRGNFPDRFSGHQFPNYSSELNVNALLLGDSALYLCASSLFSGGPDTQYFGPGTRLTVL.

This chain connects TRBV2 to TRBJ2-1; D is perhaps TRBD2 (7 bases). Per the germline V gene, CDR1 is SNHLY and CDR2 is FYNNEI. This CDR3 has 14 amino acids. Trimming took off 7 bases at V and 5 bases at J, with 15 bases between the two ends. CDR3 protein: CASNRGAYNNEQFF. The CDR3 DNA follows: TGTGCCAGCAATCGGGGGGCTTATAACAATGAGCAGTTCTTC.

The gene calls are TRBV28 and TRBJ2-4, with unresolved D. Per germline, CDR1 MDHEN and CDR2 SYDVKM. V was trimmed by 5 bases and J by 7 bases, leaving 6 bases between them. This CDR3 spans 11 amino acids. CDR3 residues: CASSGRNIQYF. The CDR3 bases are TGTGCCAGCAGTGGGCGTAACATTCAGTACTTC.

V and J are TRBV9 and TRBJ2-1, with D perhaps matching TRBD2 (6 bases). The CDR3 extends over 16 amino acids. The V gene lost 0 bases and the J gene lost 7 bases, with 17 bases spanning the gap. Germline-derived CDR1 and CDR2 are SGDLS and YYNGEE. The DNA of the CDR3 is TGTGCCAGCAGCGTAGCCGGGACTTCTCGTAAGAATGAGCAGTTCTTC. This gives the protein CASSVAGTSRKNEQFF.

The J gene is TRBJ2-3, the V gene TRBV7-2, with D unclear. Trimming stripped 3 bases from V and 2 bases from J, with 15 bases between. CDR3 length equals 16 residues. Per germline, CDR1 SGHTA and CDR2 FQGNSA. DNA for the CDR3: TGTGCCAGCAGCTTCTCGTCGGCCTGGGTCACAGATACGCAGTATTTT. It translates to CASSFSSAWVTDTQYF.

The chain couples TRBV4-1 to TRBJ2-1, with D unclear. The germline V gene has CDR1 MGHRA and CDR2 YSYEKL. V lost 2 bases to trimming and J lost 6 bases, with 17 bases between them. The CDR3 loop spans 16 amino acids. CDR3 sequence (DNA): TGCGCCAGCAGCCAACCCCTTATTGACGCAATCAATGAGCAGTTCTTC. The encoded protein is CASSQPLIDAINEQFF.

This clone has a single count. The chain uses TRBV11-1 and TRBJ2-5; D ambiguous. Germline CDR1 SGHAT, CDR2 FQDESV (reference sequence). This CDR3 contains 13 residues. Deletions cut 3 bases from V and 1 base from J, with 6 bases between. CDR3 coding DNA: TGTGCCAGCAGCTTCGGCAGCCAAGAGACCCAGTACTTC. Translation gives CASSFGSQETQYF.

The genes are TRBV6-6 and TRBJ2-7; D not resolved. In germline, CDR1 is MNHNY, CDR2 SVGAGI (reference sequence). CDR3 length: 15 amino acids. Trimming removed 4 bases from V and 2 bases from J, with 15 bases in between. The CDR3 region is CASSSVVIKAYEQYF. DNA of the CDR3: TGTGCCAGCAGTTCCGTGGTTATCAAGGCCTACGAGCAGTACTTC.

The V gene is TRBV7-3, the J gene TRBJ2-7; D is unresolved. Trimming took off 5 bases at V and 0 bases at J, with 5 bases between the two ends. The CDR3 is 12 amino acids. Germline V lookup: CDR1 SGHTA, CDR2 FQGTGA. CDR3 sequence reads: CASSLSSYEQYF. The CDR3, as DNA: TGTGCCAGCAGCCTAAGCTCCTACGAGCAGTACTTC.